This TCR beta chain was recorded in a study of blood T cells in healthy people across ages. Combining a sample-barcoded 5' primer with a J-beta primer mix, a second PCR ran for roughly 7 to 11 cycles. TCRdb itself ran the 5' RACE reads through MiXCR, one entry per CDR3 protein. This table has roughly 2 million distinct CDR3 sequences, about 49% appearing once. Comments on this clonotype: Its antigen is unidentified.

The CDR3 is 15 residues long. Germline loops: CDR1 DFQATT, CDR2 SNEGSKA (reference sequence). The V end was cut by 0 bases, the J end by 7 bases, with 16 bases between. Findings of the study overall: Long-lived donors had more naive CD4+ cells and higher diversity than aged donors.

The specimen was blood. This TCR came from a woman in her forties in good health. The chain recombines TRBV20-1 with TRBJ2-4, with D possibly TRBD1 on 5 matching bases. CDR3 sequence reads: CSARDWAGLKNIQYF. The CDR3 DNA follows: TGCAGTGCTAGAGATTGGGCAGGGTTAAAGAACATTCAGTACTTC.